The 24 T cell receptor beta chains below were found in one sample sequenced in a study of CD8+CD57+ T cells in acquired aplastic anemia. Researchers used genomic DNA as the template to profile TCR beta VDJ and CDR3. TCRdb reprocessed the reads with MiXCR, giving one entry per CDR3 protein. The table has roughly 260,000 distinct CDR3 sequences, roughly half seen once. The authors sequenced patients whose flow cytometry had shown CD8+CD57+ cell expansion. The sequenced sample was sorted CD4+, CD8+, or CD8+CD57+ T cells (not recorded which) from PBMCs. These receptors all stem from a human donor with aplastic anemia.

To note about this clonotype: A read error may explain this, as a much larger clone is one base away. The chain recombines TRBV12-5 with TRBJ2-7; TRBD1 aligns across 9 bases. This CDR3 is 14 amino acids long. CDR1 LGHNT and CDR2 FRNRAP come from the germline V gene. As DNA, the CDR3 is TGTACCAGCAGTTTGGGGACAGGGTCTGGCGAGCAGTACTTC. Its protein product is CTSSLGTGSGEQYF.

There are a few counts of this clonotype. The chain uses TRBV7-6 and TRBJ1-4; D gene ambiguous. This CDR3 is 14 amino acids long. V was clipped by 6 bases and J by 8 bases, with 16 bases between them. Germline V gene data show CDR1 as SGHVS and CDR2 as FNYEAQ. The CDR3: CASSLKGSKEKLFF. The CDR3 DNA sequence: TGTGCCAGCAGTTTAAAGGGAAGTAAGGAAAAACTGTTTTTT.

The table lists this clonotype with a count of one. One base away lies a much larger clone, so this may be a sequencing read error. This chain joins TRBV5-6 and TRBJ2-7; TRBD2 might be the D (5 bases). This CDR3 spans 16 amino acids. CDR1 and CDR2 (germline): SGHDT, YYEEEE. V gave up 1 base and J gave up 6 bases, with 20 bases separating them. CDR3 loop: CASSLISPTGSAEQYF. The CDR3 DNA reads TGTGCCAGCAGCTTGATAAGTCCGACGGGATCGGCCGAGCAGTACTTC.

Remarks on this clonotype: A much bigger clone sits one base away, suggesting this may be a read error. A read error is likely, as this CDR3 ends without the conserved phenylalanine or tryptophan. The chain joins TRBV10-3 to TRBJ2-7; D is perhaps TRBD1 (6 bases). Germline V gene sequence: CDR1 ENHRY, CDR2 SYGVKD. The CDR3 has 12 amino acids. V was pared by 4 bases and J by 6 bases, with 10 bases between. The CDR3 here is CAISGPGAEQYL. The CDR3 nucleotides are TGTGCCATCAGTGGACCAGGGGCCGAGCAGTACCTC.

V usage is TRBV2 and J usage is TRBJ2-7; 7 positions agree with TRBD1. Trimming removed 6 bases from V and 2 bases from J; junction bases left unmatched: 4. The germline gives CDR1 SNHLY, CDR2 FYNNEI. The length of the CDR3 is 13 residues. The CDR3 coding sequence is TGTGCCAGCAGAGGGACAGTCACCTACGAGCAGTACTTC. The encoded protein is CASRGTVTYEQYF.

There are many counts of this clonotype. CDR3 sequence (DNA): TGCAGTGCTAGAGAGGGGGGAGATACGCAGTATTTT. Residues: CSAREGGDTQYF. The chain links TRBV20-1 to TRBJ2-3; D possibly corresponds to TRBD2 (6 bases). The V end was cut by 0 bases, the J end by 5 bases, with 6 bases between. This CDR3 comprises 12 residues. The germline CDR1 and CDR2 sequences are DFQATT and SNEGSKA (reference sequence).

Many counts were recorded for this clonotype. V and J are TRBV20-1 and TRBJ2-3; the match to TRBD2 covers 8 bases. Germline V gene data show CDR1 as DFQATT and CDR2 as SNEGSKA (reference sequence). The CDR3 is 18 residues long. Losses at the gene ends were 1 base for V and 2 bases for J; bases not matched to a gene: 14. As DNA, the CDR3 is TGCAGTGCTAGAGGGACTTCGGGAGGGCCGCTCCCCACAGATACGCAGTATTTT. Translation: CSARGTSGGPLPTDTQYF.

The chain employs TRBV5-1 and TRBJ1-1; possibly TRBD1 for D (5 bases). The germline V and J ends were trimmed by 1 base and 1 base, with 11 bases remaining between them. The CDR3 runs to 15 residues. Germline V gene lookup returns CDR1 SGHRS and CDR2 YFSETQ. CDR3 protein: CASSLSSGWNTEAFF. The CDR3, as DNA: TGCGCCAGCAGCTTGTCCTCAGGGTGGAACACTGAAGCTTTCTTT.

The V gene is TRBV20-1, the J gene TRBJ2-3, with a tentative D call TRBD1 (6 bases). The germline CDR1 and CDR2 sequences are DFQATT and SNEGSKA (reference sequence). This CDR3 has 14 amino acids. The CDR3 DNA is TGCAGCGGAACGACTGGGGGCAGGCCAGATACGCAGTATTTT. Residues: CSGTTGGRPDTQYF.

In its sample, this clonotype is medium-sized. The CDR3 loop reads CATSRGWQPIYNEQFF. The CDR3 DNA is TGTGCCACCAGCAGAGGTTGGCAGCCCATCTACAATGAGCAGTTCTTC. The V and J genes are TRBV15 and TRBJ2-1, with D hard to call. Germline V CDR1 and CDR2: LNHNV, YYDKDF (reference sequence). This CDR3 spans 16 amino acids. Trimming stripped 1 base from V and 3 bases from J, with 13 bases between.

For this clonotype: At one of its ends the junction is not consistent with the germline gene, which may arise from a read error. The rearrangement uses TRBV2 and TRBJ2-1; TRBD2 is a possible D gene (5 bases). From germline, CDR1 is SNHLY and CDR2 FYNNEI. There are 12 residues in the CDR3. The CDR3 bases are TGTCCCAGCAGCCCGGGGAGTGGCGAGCAGTTCTTC. Translated: CPSSPGSGEQFF.

On this clonotype itself: This is likely an artifact of a read error, given a far larger clone one base away. V gene TRBV7-9 combines with J gene TRBJ2-2; 8 bases are a match to TRBD1. J lost 3 bases, V lost 1 base, and 1 base had no gene match. The CDR3 loop spans 15 amino acids. Per the germline V gene, CDR1 is SEHNR and CDR2 is FQNEAQ (reference sequence). The DNA for the CDR3 is TGTGCCAGCAGCTTAGGACAGGGGTACACCGGGGAGCTGTTTTTT. It specifies CASSLGQGYTGELFF. The full variable domain, completed using reference TRBV7-9 and TRBJ2-2, is DTGVSQNPRHKITKRGQNVTFRCDPISEHNRLYWYRQTLGQGPEFLTYFQNEAQLEKSRLLSDRFSAERPKGSFSTLEIQRTEQGDSAMYLCASSLGQGYTGELFFGEGSRLTVL.

The rearrangement links TRBV30 to TRBJ1-5; TRBD1 might be the D (5 bases). Germline values: CDR1 GTSNPN, CDR2 SVGIG (reference sequence). Trimming pared 3 bases from V and 6 bases from J, leaving 15 bases between. The CDR3 loop spans 14 amino acids. CDR3 amino acids: CAWSPLGGSQPQHF. Here the CDR3 DNA reads TGTGCCTGGAGCCCCCTGGGGGGGAGTCAGCCCCAGCATTTT.

This clonotype was seen only a few times. The junction departs from germline at one end; a sequencing error may be responsible. The rearrangement joins TRBV15 to TRBJ2-5; tentative D call: TRBD1 (6 bases). Germline V gene sequence: CDR1 LNHNV, CDR2 YYDKDF (reference sequence). The CDR3 extends over 15 amino acids. The CDR3, as DNA: TGTGCCACCAGCAGCTACAGGGAGCTCCAACAGACCCAGTACTTC. The encoded protein is CATSSYRELQQTQYF.

The chain combines TRBV5-8 with TRBJ2-7; TRBD2 matches 7 bases. This CDR3 has 15 residues. CDR1 and CDR2 from the germline V gene are SGHTS and YDEGEE. After removal of 4 bases from V and 6 bases from J, the junction contained 13 bases not matched to a gene. The CDR3 here is CASSPTASGPCEQYF. The CDR3, as DNA: TGTGCCAGCAGCCCTACCGCTAGCGGCCCCTGCGAGCAGTACTTC.

The sample holds many counts of this clonotype. This chain connects TRBV28 to TRBJ2-7; no clear D gene. The V end lost 7 bases, the J end lost 4 bases, and 20 bases lay between the germline ends. The germline gives CDR1 MDHEN, CDR2 SYDVKM. The CDR3 totals 15 residues. The CDR3 loop reads CASTQLLAPGYEQYF. The CDR3 region has the DNA TGTGCCAGCACTCAACTTCTGGCCCCCGGGTACGAGCAGTACTTC.

In this sample, this clonotype turned up many times. The chain recombines TRBV9 with TRBJ2-7; no firm D call. Germline lookup yields CDR1 SGDLS and CDR2 YYNGEE. V gave up 4 bases and J gave up 4 bases, with 18 bases separating them. This CDR3 is 15 amino acids long. The CDR3 spells CASSRDGDMGYEQYF. The CDR3 DNA reads as TGTGCCAGCAGCAGAGACGGCGATATGGGGTACGAGCAGTACTTC.

The rearrangement joins TRBV7-8 to TRBJ2-7, with D maybe TRBD1 (6 bases). Germline values: CDR1 SGHVS, CDR2 FQNEAQ. Trimming shortened V by 1 base and J by 0 bases, and 16 bases separated the two germline ends. The CDR3 has 17 residues. This CDR3 reads CASSLGPSTGNSYEQYF. In DNA form, the CDR3 reads TGTGCCAGCAGCTTAGGTCCGAGTACAGGGAACTCCTACGAGCAGTACTTC.

The J gene is TRBJ1-2, the V gene TRBV9, with 9 bases identical to TRBD1. Germline V CDR1 and CDR2: SGDLS, YYNGEE. The CDR3 is 13 amino acids. The junction had 4 bases not matched to a gene; V was cut back by 4 bases and J by 6 bases. CDR3 sequence: CASSPRDRDGYTF. The CDR3 DNA is TGTGCCAGCAGCCCCCGGGACAGGGATGGCTACACCTTC.

CDR3 nucleotides: TGCAGTGCTCCCGGGACAGCATACGAGCAGTACTTC. Its translation: CSAPGTAYEQYF. This chain joins TRBV20-1 and TRBJ2-7; TRBD1 aligns across 7 bases. Germline assignment: CDR1 DFQATT and CDR2 SNEGSKA (reference sequence). The CDR3 consists of 12 residues. The V gene end was trimmed by 5 bases and the J gene end by 4 bases; junction bases not matched to a gene: 5.

This clonotype was counted many times. The V call is TRBV12-3 or TRBV12-4, the J call TRBJ1-5; TRBD1 matches 7 bases. The CDR3 consists of 14 residues. Losses at the gene ends were 6 bases for V and 4 bases for J; bases not matched to a gene: 6. The DNA for the CDR3 is TGTGCCAGCAGCCGGGACAGACCTAATCAGCCCCAGCATTTT. This codes for CASSRDRPNQPQHF.

The chain links TRBV20-1 to TRBJ1-2; the D gene is possibly TRBD1 (5 bases). The CDR3 is made up of 12 amino acids. Germline V CDR1 and CDR2: DFQATT, SNEGSKA (reference sequence). The V and J ends lost 3 bases and 3 bases respectively, with 8 bases between them. The CDR3 coding sequence is TGCAGTGCTAGGGGGGAGGACTATGGCTACACCTTC. Its protein product is CSARGEDYGYTF.

The sample holds many counts of this clonotype. The J gene is TRBJ1-2, the V gene TRBV20-1; D remains unclear. The CDR3 contains 14 residues. The V and J ends lost 0 bases and 8 bases respectively, with 16 bases between them. The V gene's germline CDR1 is DFQATT and CDR2 SNEGSKA (reference sequence). The CDR3 is CSAREGRRPLGYTF. In nucleotides, the CDR3 is TGCAGTGCTAGAGAGGGGAGACGTCCTTTGGGCTACACCTTC.

On this clonotype: The germline gene is not matched at one end of the junction; a read error may be the cause. The chain carries TRBV4-3 and TRBJ2-1; D gene uncertain. Germline CDR1 is LGHNA and CDR2 is YSLEER. The CDR3 loop spans 11 amino acids. The CDR3 coding sequence is TGCGCCAGCAACCAAGGCGTTGAGCAGTTCTTC. Its translation: CASNQGVEQFF.